The 10 T cell receptor beta chains in this list originate from one sample, sequenced in a study of Ad26.COV2.S vaccination and SARS-CoV-2 variants. Clones were read by immunoSEQ multiplex PCR, and TCRdb kept only the in-frame ones, dropping some. The sample yields about 680,000 clones, 89% seen once. As to treatment: roughly 18 received Ad26.COV2.S at low or high dose, single or two shots; 5 received placebo; per-sample allocation not given. Vaccine and placebo recipients were sampled on day 63 after the first injection. The material sequenced was peripheral blood, taken in a trial of Ad26.COV2.S vaccine versus placebo. The receptors originated from a person aged 18-60 years who received the Ad26.COV2.S COVID-19 vaccine or a placebo.

The CDR3 DNA is TGTGCCAGCAGCTTGTTCAGGGGTGGGGGGAACACTGAAGCTTTCTTT. Its translation: CASSLFRGGGNTEAFF. The chain uses TRBV5-5 and TRBJ1-1, with D tentatively TRBD1 (6 bases). The CDR3 length is 16 residues. Trimming took off 1 base at V and 1 base at J, with 14 bases between the two ends. Per germline, CDR1 SGHKS and CDR2 YYEKEE (reference sequence). Full variable domain (missing parts from reference TRBV5-5 and TRBJ1-1): DAGVTQSPTHLIKTRGQQVTLRCSPISGHKSVSWYQQVLGQGPQFIFQYYEKEERGRGNFPDRFSARQFPNYSSELNVNALLLGDSALYLCASSLFRGGGNTEAFFGQGTRLTVV.

The chain has TRBV27 and TRBJ1-4; TRBD1 aligns across 10 bases. The CDR3 is 16 residues long. The germline V gene encodes CDR1 MNHEY and CDR2 SMNVEV (reference sequence). The ends lost 5 bases at V and 3 bases at J; junction bases unmatched: 6. In nucleotides, the CDR3 is TGTGCCAGCAGTCCGACAGGGGGCATAGCTAATGAAAAACTGTTTTTT. This translates into CASSPTGGIANEKLFF.

This chain uses TRBV10-3 with TRBJ2-3, with D unresolved. Deletions cut 5 bases from V and 5 bases from J, with 20 bases between. The CDR3 spans 16 residues. Germline-derived CDR1 and CDR2 are ENHRY and SYGVKD. DNA of the CDR3: TGTGCCATCAGTAATCAGACAATGATAAGTAGAGATACGCAGTATTTT. This encodes CAISNQTMISRDTQYF.

V is TRBV19 and J is TRBJ2-7, with D tentatively TRBD2 (5 bases). This CDR3 comprises 16 residues. The V end was cut by 4 bases, the J end by 3 bases, with 19 bases between. Germline assignment: CDR1 LNHDA and CDR2 SQIVND (reference sequence). The CDR3 DNA follows: TGTGCCAGTAGTAGTCTAGAGGGAGCCTTGGGCTACGAGCAGTACTTC. This codes for CASSSLEGALGYEQYF.

The CDR3 reads CAVHSVFRNTEAFF. The CDR3 DNA reads TGTGCCGTGCACAGTGTTTTTAGGAACACTGAAGCTTTCTTT. The chain carries TRBV6-5 and TRBJ1-1; D is unresolved. The germline gives CDR1 MNHEY, CDR2 SVGAGI. The CDR3 totals 14 residues. The V gene lost 11 bases and the J gene lost 1 base, with 17 bases spanning the gap.

In regard to this clone: The sample carries other DNA sequences with the same CDR3. The CDR3, as DNA: TGTGCCAGCAGTTACCCAGGTGGGACTGAAGCTTTCTTT. This codes for CASSYPGGTEAFF. The genes are TRBV6-5 and TRBJ1-1, with no clear D. The V gene lost 2 bases and the J gene lost 5 bases, with 9 bases spanning the gap. Germline V CDR1 and CDR2: MNHEY, SVGAGI. The CDR3 runs 13 residues.

V is TRBV19 and J is TRBJ2-5; 7 bases agree with TRBD1. The germline gives CDR1 LNHDA, CDR2 SQIVND (reference sequence). V lost 4 bases to trimming and J lost 5 bases; unmatched junction nucleotides: 7. CDR3 size: 14 residues. CDR3 sequence reads: CASSTNRGTETQYF. CDR3 bases: TGTGCCAGTAGTACAAACAGGGGAACGGAGACCCAGTACTTC.

The chain has TRBV9 and TRBJ2-2, with D possibly being TRBD2 (6 bases). Germline V CDR1 and CDR2: SGDLS, YYNGEE. This CDR3 is 16 amino acids long. V was clipped by 3 bases and J by 3 bases, with 15 bases between them. This chain's CDR3 is CASSGRREVDTGELFF. In nucleotides, the CDR3 is TGTGCCAGCAGCGGACGCAGGGAGGTGGACACCGGGGAGCTGTTTTTT.

The gene calls are TRBV27 and TRBJ1-6, with no clear D. Trimming removed 5 bases at V and 15 bases at J, with 23 bases between. Per germline, CDR1 MNHEY and CDR2 SMNVEV (reference sequence). This CDR3 is built from 15 residues. In nucleotides, the CDR3 is TGTGCCAGCAGTCCGCTCCGCCGCGCCGATGGTGTCCTCCACTTT. Protein sequence: CASSPLRRADGVLHF.

The chain has TRBV7-2 and TRBJ1-6, with unresolved D. This CDR3 is built from 15 residues. Between the trimmed V and J ends, which lost 8 bases and 7 bases, there was a span of 18 bases. From germline, CDR1 is SGHTA and CDR2 FQGNSA. The CDR3 sequence is CASCPTGRLNSPLHF. In DNA form, the CDR3 reads TGTGCCAGCTGCCCGACCGGGCGCTTAAATTCACCCCTCCACTTT. The full variable domain, its missing parts supplied by reference TRBV7-2 and TRBJ1-6, is GAGVSQSPSNKVTEKGKDVELRCDPISGHTALYWYRQSLGQGLEFLIYFQGNSAPDKSGLPSDRFSAERTGGSVSTLTIQRTQQEDSAVYLCASCPTGRLNSPLHFGNGTRLTVT.